The T cell receptor beta chain under discussion was sequenced for a study of OX40 agonist ivuxolimab in advanced cancers. The wider study: Patients in dose escalation had liver, melanoma, kidney or head and neck cancers. General observations from the study: At 0.1 to 3.0 mg/kg and by week 6, clonal expansion occurred in CD4+ and CD8+ blood T cells.

Remarks on this clone: The antigen remains unidentified.

Only in-frame clones appear in the TCRdb table, and some are missing; sequencing was by immunoSEQ multiplex PCR. Of roughly 70,000 clones in the sample, roughly 80% were seen once. Per germline, CDR1 MNHEY and CDR2 SMNVEV (reference sequence). CDR3 length: 15 residues. V lost 10 bases, J lost 7 bases, and 23 bases lay in between. The rearrangement joins TRBV27 to TRBJ1-5; D unclear. The sequence derives from an adult with an advanced solid tumor such as melanoma, head and neck, liver or kidney cancer. The sequencing used CD4+ or CD8+ T cells sorted from blood, collected in a trial of the OX40 agonist ivuxolimab. The CDR3 is CATPSVCPTAQPQHF. The DNA of the CDR3 is TGTGCCACCCCATCCGTTTGTCCCACCGCGCAGCCCCAGCATTTT.